These 10 T cell receptor beta chains came from one sample sequenced in a study of breast tumors, draining lymph nodes, adjacent tissues. Breast cancer patients provided tissue from their axillary draining lymph nodes. From the multiplex PCR reads, TCRdb called clonotypes with MiXCR, one entry per CDR3 protein. The table shows some 150,000 distinct CDR3 sequences, with 33% occurring only once. The material sequenced was axillary lymph node tissue. These TCRs come from a female donor with breast cancer. Some clones in this sample may be carry-over from other donors' samples.

Concerning this clonotype itself: Since a much larger clone is just one base distant, this may be a read error. V and J are TRBV20-1 and TRBJ2-2; the D gene could be TRBD1 or TRBD2 (5 bases each). The CDR3 totals 18 residues. From germline, CDR1 is DFQATT and CDR2 SNEGSKA (reference sequence). The germline V and J ends were trimmed by 0 bases and 0 bases, with 17 bases remaining between them. CDR3 DNA sequence: TGCAGTGCTAGAGAGCACACGAGGGGTTCCGCGAACACCGGGGAGCTGTTTTTT. It specifies CSAREHTRGSANTGELFF.

The table lists this clonotype with many counts. This chain links TRBV27 with TRBJ1-2; 8 positions match TRBD1. The CDR3 length is 13 residues. Looked up from germline, CDR1 is MNHEY and CDR2 is SMNVEV (reference sequence). Unmatched junction bases numbered 5, after V lost 3 bases and J lost 8 bases. For the CDR3, the DNA is TGTGCCAGCAGTTTTGGACAGGGAAGGGGCTACACCTTC. Its protein product is CASSFGQGRGYTF.

Ten or more counts support this clonotype. The V gene is TRBV6-4, the J gene TRBJ1-2; D not resolved. Germline V gene sequence: CDR1 MRHNA, CDR2 SNTAGT. V was shortened by 6 bases and J by 1 base, with 9 bases between the two germline ends. The CDR3 totals 13 residues. The CDR3, as DNA: TGTGCCAGCAGCCCACAGCTTAACTATGGCTACACCTTC. Translation gives CASSPQLNYGYTF.

Comment on this clonotype: A read error is likely, as this CDR3 ends without the conserved phenylalanine or tryptophan. The rearrangement joins TRBV2 to TRBJ1-2; TRBD1 matches 7 bases. Germline assignment: CDR1 SNHLY and CDR2 FYNNEI. This CDR3 comprises 15 residues. V lost 6 bases to trimming and J lost 2 bases; unmatched junction nucleotides: 9. Here the CDR3 DNA reads TGTGCCAGCAGCTTGATACAGGGGCCGAACTATGGCTACACCCTC. As protein: CASSLIQGPNYGYTL.

The chain uses TRBV12-5 and TRBJ2-7; D possibly corresponds to TRBD1 (5 bases). From germline, CDR1 is LGHNT and CDR2 FRNRAP. The CDR3 is made up of 16 amino acids. The V and J ends lost 0 bases and 6 bases respectively, with 18 bases between them. The CDR3 protein is CASGLVLGHGLTEQYF. In DNA, the CDR3 is TGTGCTAGTGGTTTGGTACTGGGGCACGGGCTTACCGAGCAGTACTTC.

This clonotype turned up a few times. The V and J genes are TRBV6-2 or TRBV6-3 and TRBJ2-1; 12 nucleotides match TRBD2. This CDR3 has 16 residues. With 5 bases clipped from V and 5 bases from J, the junction kept 7 bases outside the gene matches. Germline CDR1 reads MNHEY; CDR2 reads SVGEGT. The CDR3 nucleotides read TGTGCCAGCAGTCACAGGACTAGCGGGACTAACAATGAGCAGTTCTTC. Translating it yields CASSHRTSGTNNEQFF.

This clonotype was recorded many times. The chain employs TRBV28 and TRBJ1-2; tentatively, D is TRBD1 (6 bases). Germline V gene data show CDR1 as MDHEN and CDR2 as SYDVKM. Trimming removed 3 bases from V and 5 bases from J, with 16 bases in between. The CDR3 spans 15 residues. DNA for the CDR3: TGTGCCAGCAGTTTTTCACAGACAGGAACGTATGGCTACACCTTC. Its translation: CASSFSQTGTYGYTF.

At least ten counts were recorded for this clonotype. This chain joins TRBV28 and TRBJ1-4; TRBD1 is a possible D gene (6 bases). The CDR3 spans 16 residues. V was trimmed by 2 bases and J by 8 bases, leaving 18 bases between them. The germline V gene has CDR1 MDHEN and CDR2 SYDVKM. CDR3 sequence: CASSLLTGALGEKLFF. CDR3 bases: TGTGCCAGCAGTTTACTTACGGGGGCCCTAGGGGAAAAACTGTTTTTT.

This clonotype was observed a few times. V and J are TRBV6-5 and TRBJ2-7; possibly TRBD1 for D (5 bases). CDR3 size: 14 residues. V lost 6 bases and J lost 7, with 19 bases in between. CDR1 is MNHEY and CDR2 is SVGAGI in the germline V gene. The CDR3, as DNA: TGTGCCAGCAGCCGCGAGGTGGGGCGAAGGGAGCAGTACTTC. It translates to CASSREVGRREQYF.

This clonotype was counted at least ten times. The chain carries TRBV13 and TRBJ2-3; 10 positions agree with TRBD2. Germline assignment: CDR1 PRHDT and CDR2 FYEKMQ (reference sequence). This CDR3 is 14 amino acids long. J gave up 7 bases and V 5 bases, and 6 bases lay outside the gene matches. CDR3 sequence reads: CASSISGRGNTQYF. The CDR3, as DNA: TGTGCCAGCAGCATCAGCGGGAGGGGAAATACGCAGTATTTT.